The next 29 T cell receptor beta chains were all read from a single sample in a study of identical twins (dated by TCRdb to about 2016). Libraries came from 5' RACE. These reads were obtained on an Illumina HiSeq 2000. In-frame beta chains were kept once TCRdb had trimmed the public reads at Q25 with fastp and called clones with MiXCR. Every entry covers one CDR3 protein and lists the most common genes and DNA from its rows. The sample table lists about 200,000 distinct CDR3 sequences, about 7.5% of them with a count of one. Around 2.1% of the sample is in the top ten clones. The same data also went into a second study, on yellow fever vaccine responses in identical twins.

Sequencing was carried out using memory (CD45RO+) T cells sorted from blood. The intended sense of this specimen's cell subset or site label: CD45RO+ enriched T cells. Receptors originate from a woman aged 18-30 years in good health.

Many counts were recorded for this clonotype. The chain uses TRBV6-5 and TRBJ1-4; D gene ambiguous. The germline V and J ends were trimmed by 2 bases and 0 bases, with 4 bases remaining between them. This CDR3 is 14 amino acids long. Germline CDR1 and CDR2: MNHEY and SVGAGI. CDR3 bases: TGTGCCAGCAGTTACGGAACAACTAATGAAAAACTGTTTTTT. This sequence encodes CASSYGTTNEKLFF.

This clonotype was recorded many times. CDR3 bases: TGTGCCAGCACCGAACTAAGATTAAATCAGCCCCAGCATTTT. Translating it yields CASTELRLNQPQHF. J is TRBJ1-5 and V is TRBV6-2 or TRBV6-3, with no clear D. CDR3 size: 14 residues. Trimming removed 7 bases from V and 4 bases from J, with 14 bases in between. Germline CDR1 is MNHEY and CDR2 is SVGEGT.

This clonotype has at least ten counts. This chain links TRBV5-1 with TRBJ2-1, with 8 bases identical to TRBD1. This CDR3 spans 15 amino acids. The V and J ends lost 0 bases and 4 bases, in that order; junction bases with no gene match: 3. Germline V gives CDR1 SGHRS, CDR2 YFSETQ. CDR3 protein: CASSLGQGLYNEQFF. CDR3 DNA sequence: TGCGCCAGCAGCTTGGGACAGGGGTTGTACAATGAGCAGTTCTTC.

The rearrangement joins TRBV20-1 to TRBJ2-3; 8 bases match TRBD1. J gave up 4 bases and V 0 bases, and 12 bases lay outside the gene matches. CDR1 is DFQATT, CDR2 SNEGSKA, per germline (reference sequence). The CDR3 runs to 17 residues. CDR3 coding DNA: TGCAGTGCTAGAGACGCCTCGAGACAGGGGTTGGCAGATACGCAGTATTTT. This codes for CSARDASRQGLADTQYF.

This clonotype was recorded many times. The V call is TRBV5-1, the J call TRBJ1-5, with TRBD1 matching over 8 bases. The V and J ends lost 4 bases and 3 bases, in that order; junction bases with no gene match: 6. This CDR3 has 15 residues. CDR1 is SGHRS and CDR2 is YFSETQ in the germline V gene. This chain's CDR3 is CASSVGTGNNQPQHF. The DNA of the CDR3 is TGCGCCAGCAGCGTCGGGACAGGAAACAATCAGCCCCAGCATTTT.

This clonotype was counted a few times. The chain combines TRBV7-9 with TRBJ2-1; D might be TRBD2 (5 bases). The length of the CDR3 is 15 residues. Per germline, CDR1 SEHNR and CDR2 FQNEAQ (reference sequence). Trimming removed 1 base at V and 4 bases at J, with 11 bases between. CDR3 sequence reads: CASSLGLALYNEQFF. CDR3 bases: TGTGCCAGCAGCTTAGGGCTAGCACTATACAATGAGCAGTTCTTC.

The rearrangement uses TRBV6-1 and TRBJ2-5; TRBD2 matches at 7 bases. The CDR3 is 13 amino acids. In germline, CDR1 is MNHNS, CDR2 SASEGT. With V trimmed by 6 bases and J by 4 bases, 5 bases remained unmatched. In nucleotides, the CDR3 is TGTGCCAGCAGGGCGGGAGCTCGAGAGACCCAGTACTTC. Protein: CASRAGARETQYF.

This clonotype was seen a few times. J is TRBJ2-4 and V is TRBV20-1; TRBD1 agrees at 10 bases. The CDR3 is 19 amino acids. Losses at the gene ends were 8 bases for V and 1 base for J; bases not matched to a gene: 20. The germline CDR1 and CDR2 sequences are DFQATT and SNEGSKA (reference sequence). This CDR3 reads CSTGEPGQGPGGAKNIQYF. DNA of the CDR3: TGCAGTACGGGGGAACCGGGACAGGGGCCCGGAGGGGCCAAAAACATTCAGTACTTC.

The table lists this clonotype with a few counts. The CDR3 protein is CASSLYVGPSTDTQYF. In nucleotides, the CDR3 is TGTGCCAGCAGTTTATATGTGGGGCCTAGCACAGATACGCAGTATTTT. The chain couples TRBV27 to TRBJ2-3; the D gene is possibly TRBD1 (5 bases). Trimming removed 1 base from V and 0 bases from J, with 11 bases in between. Germline V gene sequence: CDR1 MNHEY, CDR2 SMNVEV (reference sequence). This CDR3 is 16 amino acids long.

This clonotype was picked up many times. The chain employs TRBV7-3 and TRBJ1-6; D not certain. The germline V gene has CDR1 SGHTA and CDR2 FQGTGA. The CDR3 runs 15 residues. Trimming shortened V by 9 bases and J by 5 bases, and 17 bases separated the two germline ends. The CDR3 sequence is CARRPSDRDNSPLHF. CDR3 nucleotides: TGTGCCAGGAGACCCTCGGACCGAGATAATTCACCCCTCCACTTT.

This clonotype was detected many times. V and J are TRBV6-1 and TRBJ2-3; TRBD1 is a possible D gene (6 bases). The ends were cut back, 7 bases at V and 6 bases at J, with 20 bases in the middle. The V gene's germline CDR1 is MNHNS and CDR2 SASEGT. The CDR3 covers 15 residues. CDR3 sequence reads: CASIHSVGAKDTQYF. For the CDR3, the DNA is TGTGCCAGCATTCATAGTGTGGGGGCGAAGGATACGCAGTATTTT.

The sample holds a few counts of this clonotype. The rearrangement joins TRBV27 to TRBJ1-4; D is uncertain. Germline V gene lookup returns CDR1 MNHEY and CDR2 SMNVEV (reference sequence). V shed 6 bases and J shed 7 bases, with 15 bases lying between them. The CDR3 runs 14 residues. CDR3: CASSKQGRAEKLFF. CDR3 in DNA: TGTGCCAGCAGCAAACAAGGTCGGGCTGAAAAACTGTTTTTT.

The chain uses TRBV2 and TRBJ1-4; 10 bases are shared with TRBD1. The CDR3 length is 15 residues. Trimming removed 6 bases from V and 4 bases from J; junction bases left unmatched: 5. Germline values: CDR1 SNHLY, CDR2 FYNNEI. Here the CDR3 reads CASRRGTGVNEKLFF. The CDR3 region has the DNA TGTGCCAGCAGGAGGGGGACAGGGGTTAATGAAAAACTGTTTTTT.

V is TRBV6-6 and J is TRBJ2-5; D is uncertain. CDR1 and CDR2 from the germline V gene are MNHNY and SVGAGI (reference sequence). The CDR3 covers 13 residues. Trimming cost V 6 bases and J 2 bases, with 10 bases left between them. DNA of the CDR3: TGTGCCAGCAGACCTATCCTTCAAGAGACCCAGTACTTC. Translating it yields CASRPILQETQYF.

This clonotype was observed many times. The chain has TRBV7-6 and TRBJ2-1, with 9 bases that match TRBD2. J gave up 13 bases and V 1 base, and 5 bases lay outside the gene matches. In germline, CDR1 is SGHVS, CDR2 FNYEAQ. CDR3 length: 13 amino acids. This CDR3 reads CASSLERGRVQFF. CDR3 sequence (DNA): TGTGCCAGCAGCTTAGAACGCGGGAGGGTTCAGTTCTTC.

V usage is TRBV5-1 and J usage is TRBJ2-7, with D possibly TRBD2 on 5 matching bases. Trimming stripped 0 bases from V and 5 bases from J, with 12 bases between. Germline V gene sequence: CDR1 SGHRS, CDR2 YFSETQ. The CDR3 covers 14 residues. Here the CDR3 reads CASSLEPGINEQYF. Written as DNA, the CDR3 is TGCGCCAGCAGCTTGGAACCGGGAATCAACGAGCAGTACTTC.

This rearrangement joins TRBV5-1 to TRBJ1-2; maybe TRBD1 (6 bases). CDR3 size: 13 residues. Germline V lookup: CDR1 SGHRS, CDR2 YFSETQ. V was pared by 0 bases and J by 5 bases, with 8 bases between. CDR3: CASSLEGGYGYTF. CDR3 bases: TGCGCCAGCAGCTTGGAGGGGGGGTATGGCTACACCTTC.

This clonotype has just a few counts. The chain links TRBV20-1 to TRBJ2-2; D remains ambiguous. Trimming left V 1 base short and J 7 bases short, with 10 bases between. Germline-derived CDR1 and CDR2 are DFQATT and SNEGSKA (reference sequence). This CDR3 comprises 13 residues. CDR3 residues: CSARVGIRGELFF. The CDR3 DNA is TGCAGTGCTAGAGTCGGAATACGCGGGGAGCTGTTTTTT.

This chain joins TRBV28 and TRBJ1-2; D not resolved. The CDR3 loop spans 14 amino acids. Germline V gene data show CDR1 as MDHEN and CDR2 as SYDVKM. V was trimmed by 6 bases and J by 4 bases, leaving 15 bases between them. CDR3 sequence (DNA): TGTGCCAGCAGCGACTCCGGGGATTCCTATGGCTACACCTTC. It translates to CASSDSGDSYGYTF.

This clonotype was counted many times. The chain has TRBV7-9 and TRBJ2-7, with 7 bases aligning to TRBD2. This CDR3 comprises 16 residues. With 1 base clipped from V and 4 bases from J, the junction kept 10 bases outside the gene matches. CDR1 and CDR2 (germline): SEHNR, FQNEAQ (reference sequence). CDR3 residues: CASSLGSGTPFYEQYF. The DNA for the CDR3 is TGTGCCAGCAGCTTAGGAAGCGGGACCCCATTTTACGAGCAGTACTTC.

This clonotype was observed a few times. The chain employs TRBV7-2 and TRBJ2-3; D unclear. V was cut by 3 bases and J by 8 bases, with 21 bases left in between. Germline lookup yields CDR1 SGHTA and CDR2 FQGNSA. The length of the CDR3 is 16 residues. CDR3 residues: CASSFTASTKTFTQYF. CDR3 DNA sequence: TGTGCCAGCAGCTTTACGGCCTCTACCAAGACTTTTACGCAGTATTTT. Full variable domain (missing parts from reference TRBV7-2 and TRBJ2-3): GAGVSQSPSNKVTEKGKDVELRCDPISGHTALYWYRQSLGQGLEFLIYFQGNSAPDKSGLPSDRFSAERTGGSVSTLTIQRTQQEDSAVYLCASSFTASTKTFTQYFGPGTRLTVL.

This clonotype was recorded many times. V usage is TRBV4-1 and J usage is TRBJ2-1; D remains unclear. V lost 4 bases and J lost 0, with 10 bases in between. The germline V gene has CDR1 MGHRA and CDR2 YSYEKL. This CDR3 comprises 15 residues. Written as DNA, the CDR3 is TGCGCCAGCAGCCCCGACTTGAGCTCCTACAATGAGCAGTTCTTC. Translating gives CASSPDLSSYNEQFF.

This clonotype was detected a few times. The chain joins TRBV28 to TRBJ2-4; D is possibly TRBD1 (5 bases). The V end was cut by 5 bases, the J end by 0 bases, with 11 bases between. The CDR3 extends over 15 amino acids. The germline V gene has CDR1 MDHEN and CDR2 SYDVKM. CDR3 residues: CASSLPGLAKNIQYF. The CDR3 DNA is TGTGCCAGCAGTCTCCCAGGGCTAGCCAAAAACATTCAGTACTTC.

In its sample, this clonotype was seen a few times. The rearrangement uses TRBV7-2 and TRBJ2-3; the match to TRBD2 covers 7 bases. V lost 1 base and J lost 5; bases outside the gene matches: 3. Germline V gene sequence: CDR1 SGHTA, CDR2 FQGNSA. The CDR3 has 14 amino acids. CDR3 sequence (DNA): TGTGCCAGCAGCTTAGATAAGCGGGGAGATACGCAGTATTTT. As protein: CASSLDKRGDTQYF.

This clonotype was detected only a few times. This chain joins TRBV18 and TRBJ2-4; D gene uncertain. The germline gives CDR1 KGHSH, CDR2 LQKENI. The V gene lost 2 bases and the J gene lost 1 base, with 3 bases spanning the gap. The CDR3 is 13 residues long. CDR3 loop: CASSPYAKNIQYF. CDR3 nucleotides: TGTGCCAGCTCACCATATGCCAAAAACATTCAGTACTTC.

There are a few counts of this clonotype. This chain connects TRBV6-7 to TRBJ2-6; TRBD2 is a possible D gene (7 bases). TRBV6-7 carries the ORF label, with uncertain function. This CDR3 contains 17 residues. V was pared by 10 bases and J by 2 bases, with 21 bases between. The CDR3 sequence: CATPKTRGAAGANVLTF. The CDR3 region has the DNA TGTGCCACACCAAAAACCCGGGGGGCGGCTGGGGCCAACGTCCTGACTTTC.

The chain employs TRBV11-1 and TRBJ1-6; tentatively, D is TRBD1 (6 bases). Per germline, CDR1 SGHAT and CDR2 FQDESV (reference sequence). CDR3 size: 15 residues. The V gene lost 5 bases and the J gene lost 9 bases, with 17 bases spanning the gap. CDR3 region: CASSKRDTSISPLHF. In nucleotides, the CDR3 is TGTGCCAGCAGCAAACGGGACACGTCAATTTCACCCCTCCACTTT.

V is TRBV15 and J is TRBJ2-5; 7 bases agree with TRBD1. Losses at the gene ends were 3 bases for V and 3 bases for J; bases not matched to a gene: 7. Germline assignment: CDR1 LNHNV and CDR2 YYDKDF (reference sequence). The CDR3 extends over 15 amino acids. The chain's CDR3 is CATSSLQGKEETQYF. For the CDR3, the DNA is TGTGCCACCAGCAGCCTACAGGGGAAGGAAGAGACCCAGTACTTC.

The genes are TRBV5-4 and TRBJ2-5; possibly TRBD2 for D (6 bases). Trimming took off 0 bases at V and 5 bases at J, with 17 bases between the two ends. Germline V gene lookup returns CDR1 SGHNT and CDR2 YYREEE (reference sequence). This CDR3 has 16 amino acids. CDR3 DNA sequence: TGTGCCAGCAGCTTGGAGTTAGCTAGAGGGAGGGAGACCCAGTACTTC. Its protein is CASSLELARGRETQYF. Full variable domain (remainder filled in from reference TRBV5-4 and TRBJ2-5): ETGVTQSPTHLIKTRGQQVTLRCSSQSGHNTVSWYQQALGQGPQFIFQYYREEENGRGNFPPRFSGLQFPNYSSELNVNALELDDSALYLCASSLELARGRETQYFGPGTRLLVL.